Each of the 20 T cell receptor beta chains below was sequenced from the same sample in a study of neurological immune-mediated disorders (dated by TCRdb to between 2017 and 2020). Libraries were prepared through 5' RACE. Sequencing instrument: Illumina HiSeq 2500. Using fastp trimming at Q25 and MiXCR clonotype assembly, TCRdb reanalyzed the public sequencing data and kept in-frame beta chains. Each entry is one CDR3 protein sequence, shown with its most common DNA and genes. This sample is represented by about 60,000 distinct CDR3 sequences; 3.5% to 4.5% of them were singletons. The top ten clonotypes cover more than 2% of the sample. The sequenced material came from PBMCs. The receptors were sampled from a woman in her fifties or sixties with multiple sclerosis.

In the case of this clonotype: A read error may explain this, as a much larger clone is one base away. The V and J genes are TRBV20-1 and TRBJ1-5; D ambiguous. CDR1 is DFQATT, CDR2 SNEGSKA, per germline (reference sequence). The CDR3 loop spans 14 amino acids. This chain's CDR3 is CSARGRQENQPQNF. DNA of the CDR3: TGCAGTGCTAGAGGGAGGCAGGAAAATCAGCCCCAGAATTTT.

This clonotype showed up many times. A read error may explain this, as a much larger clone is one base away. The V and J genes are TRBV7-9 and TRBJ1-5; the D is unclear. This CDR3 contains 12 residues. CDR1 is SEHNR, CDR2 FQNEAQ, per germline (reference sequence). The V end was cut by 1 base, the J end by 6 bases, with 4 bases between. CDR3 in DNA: TGTGCCAGCAGCTTAGACAGTCAGCCCCAGCATTTT. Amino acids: CASSLDSQPQHF.

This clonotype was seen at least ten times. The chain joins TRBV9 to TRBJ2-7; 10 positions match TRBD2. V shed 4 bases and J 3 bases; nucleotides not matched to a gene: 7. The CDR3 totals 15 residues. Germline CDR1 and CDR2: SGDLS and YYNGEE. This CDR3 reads CASSLLAGTDYEQYF. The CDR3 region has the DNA TGTGCCAGCAGCCTACTAGCGGGGACTGACTACGAGCAGTACTTC.

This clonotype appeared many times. The CDR3 bases are TGTGCCAGCAGCTTGGGACAGGGGGCGTCAGAGCAGTACTTC. This gives the protein CASSLGQGASEQYF. The V call is TRBV7-9, the J call TRBJ2-7; 12 nucleotides line up with TRBD1. Germline V gives CDR1 SEHNR, CDR2 FQNEAQ (reference sequence). This CDR3 is 14 amino acids long. Trimming cost V 3 bases and J 7 bases; bases outside gene matches: 4. The full variable domain, with the rest looked up from reference TRBV7-9 and TRBJ2-7, is DTGVSQNPRHKITKRGQNVTFRCDPISEHNRLYWYRQTLGQGPEFLTYFQNEAQLEKSRLLSDRFSAERPKGSFSTLEIQRTEQGDSAMYLCASSLGQGASEQYFGPGTRLTVT.

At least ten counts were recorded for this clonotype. CDR3 region: CASSLDGPLHF. The CDR3 nucleotides are TGTGCCAGCAGCTTAGATGGACCCCTCCACTTT. V gene TRBV7-2 combines with J gene TRBJ1-6, with D unresolved. The CDR3 is 11 amino acids. V lost 1 base, J lost 12 bases, and 4 bases lay in between. Germline CDR1 SGHTA, CDR2 FQGNSA.

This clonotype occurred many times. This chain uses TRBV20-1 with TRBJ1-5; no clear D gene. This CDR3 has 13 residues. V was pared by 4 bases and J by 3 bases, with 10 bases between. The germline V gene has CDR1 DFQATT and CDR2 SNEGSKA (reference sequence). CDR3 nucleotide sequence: TGCAGTGCTATCGGAAGAGCCAATCAGCCCCAGCATTTT. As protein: CSAIGRANQPQHF.

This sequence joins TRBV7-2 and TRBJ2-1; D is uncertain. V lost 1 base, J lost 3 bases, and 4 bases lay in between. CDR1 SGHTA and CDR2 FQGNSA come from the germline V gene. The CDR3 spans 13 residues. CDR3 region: CASSLGYYNEQFF. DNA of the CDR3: TGTGCCAGCAGCTTAGGATACTACAATGAGCAGTTCTTC.

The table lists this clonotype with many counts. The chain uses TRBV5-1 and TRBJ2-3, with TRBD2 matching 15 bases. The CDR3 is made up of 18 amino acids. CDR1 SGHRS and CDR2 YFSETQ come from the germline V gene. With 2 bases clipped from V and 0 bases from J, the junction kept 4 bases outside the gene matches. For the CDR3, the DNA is TGCGCCAGCAGCTTCGGACTAGCGGGAGGGATTAGCACAGATACGCAGTATTTT. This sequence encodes CASSFGLAGGISTDTQYF.

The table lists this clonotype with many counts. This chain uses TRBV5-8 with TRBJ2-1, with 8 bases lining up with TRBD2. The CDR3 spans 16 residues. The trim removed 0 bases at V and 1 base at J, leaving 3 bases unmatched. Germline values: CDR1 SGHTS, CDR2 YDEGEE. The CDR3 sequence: CASSLGPGGSYNEQFF. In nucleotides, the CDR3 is TGTGCCAGCAGCTTGGGGCCGGGAGGGTCCTACAATGAGCAGTTCTTC. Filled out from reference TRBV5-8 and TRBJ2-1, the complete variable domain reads EAGVTQSPTHLIKTRGQQATLRCSPISGHTSVYWYQQALGLGLQFLLWYDEGEERNRGNFPPRFSGRQFPNYSSELNVNALELEDSALYLCASSLGPGGSYNEQFFGPGTRLTVL.

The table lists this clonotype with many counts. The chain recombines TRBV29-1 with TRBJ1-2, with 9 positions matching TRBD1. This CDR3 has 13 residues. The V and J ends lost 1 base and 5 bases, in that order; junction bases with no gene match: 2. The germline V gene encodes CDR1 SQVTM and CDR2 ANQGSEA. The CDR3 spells CSVEVGTGYGYTF. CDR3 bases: TGCAGCGTTGAAGTGGGGACAGGGTATGGCTACACCTTC.

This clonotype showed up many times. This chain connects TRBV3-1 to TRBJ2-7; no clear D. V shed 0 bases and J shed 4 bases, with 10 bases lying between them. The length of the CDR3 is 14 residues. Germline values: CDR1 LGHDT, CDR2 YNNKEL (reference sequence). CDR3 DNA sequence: TGTGCCAGCAGCCAAGATCTGACAATTTACGAGCAGTACTTC. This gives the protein CASSQDLTIYEQYF.

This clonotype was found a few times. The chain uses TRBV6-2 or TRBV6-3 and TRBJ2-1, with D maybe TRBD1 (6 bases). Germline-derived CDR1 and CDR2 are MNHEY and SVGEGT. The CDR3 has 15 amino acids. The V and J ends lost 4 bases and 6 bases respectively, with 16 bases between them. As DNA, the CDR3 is TGTGCCAGCAGTTTACGGGACCCGACAGGCAATGAGCAGTTCTTC. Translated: CASSLRDPTGNEQFF.

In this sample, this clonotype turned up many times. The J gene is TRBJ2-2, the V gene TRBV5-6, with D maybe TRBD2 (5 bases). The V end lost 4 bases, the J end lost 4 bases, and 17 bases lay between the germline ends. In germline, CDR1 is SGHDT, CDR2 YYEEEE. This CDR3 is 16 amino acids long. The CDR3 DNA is TGTGCCAGCAGCCCGAATGAAGGGAGTGTCACCGGGGAGCTGTTTTTT. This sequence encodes CASSPNEGSVTGELFF.

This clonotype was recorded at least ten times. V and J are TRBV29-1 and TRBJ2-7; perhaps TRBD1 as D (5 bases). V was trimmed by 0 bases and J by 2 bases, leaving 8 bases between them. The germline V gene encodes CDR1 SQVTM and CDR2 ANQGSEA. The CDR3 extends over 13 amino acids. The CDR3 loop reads CSVEDRQTYEQYF. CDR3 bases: TGCAGCGTTGAAGATAGACAGACCTACGAGCAGTACTTC.

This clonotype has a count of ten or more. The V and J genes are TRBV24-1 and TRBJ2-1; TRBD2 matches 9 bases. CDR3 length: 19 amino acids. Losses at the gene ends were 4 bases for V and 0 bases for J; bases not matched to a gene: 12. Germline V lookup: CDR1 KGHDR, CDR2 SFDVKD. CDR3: CATSEPPGLAVSSYNEQFF. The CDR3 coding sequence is TGTGCCACCAGTGAACCGCCGGGACTAGCCGTTAGCTCCTACAATGAGCAGTTCTTC.

The CDR3 nucleotides read TGCGCCAGCAGCTTGGCAACAGGGGTAGGTTCACCCCTCCACTTT. Translation gives CASSLATGVGSPLHF. The chain carries TRBV5-1 and TRBJ1-6, with 7 bases aligning to TRBD1. CDR3 length: 15 amino acids. After removal of 0 bases from V and 9 bases from J, the junction contained 6 bases not matched to a gene. The V gene's germline CDR1 is SGHRS and CDR2 YFSETQ. Together with reference TRBV5-1 and TRBJ1-6, the CDR3 gives the full variable domain: KAGVTQTPRYLIKTRGQQVTLSCSPISGHRSVSWYQQTPGQGLQFLFEYFSETQRNKGNFPGRFSGRQFSNSRSEMNVSTLELGDSALYLCASSLATGVGSPLHFGNGTRLTVT.

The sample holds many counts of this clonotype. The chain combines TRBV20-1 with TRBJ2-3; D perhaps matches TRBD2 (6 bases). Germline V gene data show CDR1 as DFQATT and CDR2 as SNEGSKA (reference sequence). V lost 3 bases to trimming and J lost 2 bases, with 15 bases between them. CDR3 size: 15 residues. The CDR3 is CSASWRGEDTDTQYF. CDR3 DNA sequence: TGCAGTGCTAGCTGGCGCGGGGAGGACACAGATACGCAGTATTTT.

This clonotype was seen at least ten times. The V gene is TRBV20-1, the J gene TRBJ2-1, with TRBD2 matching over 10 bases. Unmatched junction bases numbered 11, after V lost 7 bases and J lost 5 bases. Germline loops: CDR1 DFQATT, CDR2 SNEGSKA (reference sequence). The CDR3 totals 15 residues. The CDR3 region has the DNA TGCAGTGTCGCACCGGGACTAGCGATCAACAATGAGCAGTTCTTC. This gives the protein CSVAPGLAINNEQFF.

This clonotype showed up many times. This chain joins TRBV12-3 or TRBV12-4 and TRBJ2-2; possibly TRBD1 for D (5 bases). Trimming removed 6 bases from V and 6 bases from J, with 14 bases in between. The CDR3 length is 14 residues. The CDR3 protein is CASSPGNQAGELFF. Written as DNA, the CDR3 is TGTGCCAGCAGCCCAGGGAACCAAGCCGGGGAGCTGTTTTTT.

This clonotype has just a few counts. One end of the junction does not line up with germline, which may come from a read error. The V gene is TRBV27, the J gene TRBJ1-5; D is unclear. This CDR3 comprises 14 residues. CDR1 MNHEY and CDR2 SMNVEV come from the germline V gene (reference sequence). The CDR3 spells CASSLFGIDQPQNF. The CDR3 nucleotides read TGTGCCAGCAGTTTGTTTGGGATTGATCAGCCCCAGAATTTT.